The next 24 T cell receptor beta chains were all read from a single sample in a study of T-cell reconstitution after alpha-beta-depleted transplantation in children. Researchers prepared the TCRbeta library using unique molecular identifiers, the study reports. TCRdb re-derived calls from the PCR reads in MiXCR, one entry per CDR3 protein. The data contain about 190,000 distinct CDR3 sequences, about 6.3% of them singletons. This material consisted of PBMCs from the stem cell graft donor, taken from the stem cell graft. These TCRs come from a human donor who donated a stem cell graft to a child with Wiskott-Aldrich syndrome.

V is TRBV14 and J is TRBJ2-3; the D gene could be TRBD1 or TRBD2 (5 bases each). Trimming shortened V by 2 bases and J by 3 bases, and 18 bases separated the two germline ends. CDR1 SGHDN and CDR2 FVKESK come from the germline V gene. This CDR3 is 17 amino acids long. The CDR3 sequence: CASSQSWGSFFTDTQYF. The CDR3 DNA reads as TGTGCCAGCAGCCAAAGCTGGGGGTCCTTCTTTACAGATACGCAGTATTTT.

This clonotype came up many times. The rearrangement joins TRBV10-3 to TRBJ2-3; no clear D. Trimming removed 3 bases from V and 2 bases from J, with 9 bases in between. Germline V gene data show CDR1 as ENHRY and CDR2 as SYGVKD. The CDR3 length is 14 residues. Written as DNA, the CDR3 is TGTGCCATCAGTGATCGGGTGACCACAGATACGCAGTATTTT. Residues: CAISDRVTTDTQYF.

This clonotype has only a few counts. A much larger clone differs by one base, so this may be a read error. The rearrangement joins TRBV7-2 to TRBJ2-7, with no clear D. This CDR3 has 12 residues. The germline gives CDR1 SGHTA, CDR2 FQGNSA. The germline V and J ends were trimmed by 5 bases and 0 bases, with 5 bases remaining between them. The CDR3 coding sequence is TGTGCCAGCAGCCGACTCTCCTACGAGCAGTACTTC. It yields the protein CASSRLSYEQYF.

This clonotype was recorded at least ten times. The rearrangement joins TRBV10-3 to TRBJ1-2, with a weak D call TRBD1 (5 bases). Germline lookup yields CDR1 ENHRY and CDR2 SYGVKD. V shed 0 bases and J shed 3 bases, with 11 bases lying between them. The length of the CDR3 is 15 residues. In DNA form, the CDR3 reads TGTGCCATCAGTGAGTCGAGGGGACGCTACTATGGCTACACCTTC. The encoded protein is CAISESRGRYYGYTF.

This clonotype was detected many times. This rearrangement joins TRBV6-2 or TRBV6-3 to TRBJ1-5; D not resolved. Trimming removed 6 bases at V and 6 bases at J, with 9 bases between. Looked up from germline, CDR1 is MNHEY and CDR2 is SVGEGT. This CDR3 region has 12 residues. The CDR3 loop reads CASSRPAQPQHF. DNA for the CDR3: TGTGCCAGCAGCCGTCCTGCTCAGCCCCAGCATTTT.

This clonotype was counted at least ten times. J is TRBJ2-5 and V is TRBV27, with D hard to call. Trimming removed 0 bases from V and 7 bases from J, with 15 bases in between. CDR3 length: 15 amino acids. Germline V CDR1 and CDR2: MNHEY, SMNVEV (reference sequence). The CDR3 spells CASSLSKAPSGTQYF. The CDR3 DNA reads TGTGCCAGCAGTTTATCGAAGGCCCCCTCTGGGACCCAGTACTTC.

This clonotype was found many times. The rearrangement links TRBV3-1 to TRBJ1-6; 7 nucleotides agree with TRBD1. Germline CDR1 and CDR2: LGHDT and YNNKEL (reference sequence). This CDR3 contains 14 residues. The V and J ends lost 4 bases and 8 bases, in that order; junction bases with no gene match: 5. The CDR3 coding sequence is TGTGCCAGCAGCCCCGGGACAGACCATTCACCCCTCCACTTT. Translation gives CASSPGTDHSPLHF.

In its sample, this clonotype was seen many times. The chain is built from TRBV5-1 and TRBJ1-2; a possible D gene is TRBD1 (5 bases). The CDR3 has 13 residues. Germline V gene sequence: CDR1 SGHRS, CDR2 YFSETQ. Trimming cost V 2 bases and J 2 bases, with 7 bases left between them. DNA of the CDR3: TGCGCCAGCAGCTTCCGGGACAACTATGGCTACACCTTC. Residues: CASSFRDNYGYTF.

The CDR3 sequence: CASGPVGAYEQYF. CDR3 nucleotide sequence: TGTGCCAGCGGCCCCGTGGGTGCCTACGAGCAGTACTTC. The chain employs TRBV5-6 and TRBJ2-7; D not resolved. Looked up from germline, CDR1 is SGHDT and CDR2 is YYEEEE. The V gene lost 7 bases and the J gene lost 2 bases, with 13 bases spanning the gap. This CDR3 spans 13 amino acids.

This clonotype was picked up many times. The CDR3 coding sequence is TGCAGTGCTAGCGAAGGGAGTATTTCCTACGAGCAGTACTTC. It encodes CSASEGSISYEQYF. The gene calls are TRBV20-1 and TRBJ2-7; D possibly corresponds to TRBD2 (5 bases). The germline CDR1 and CDR2 sequences are DFQATT and SNEGSKA (reference sequence). V gave up 3 bases and J gave up 1 base, with 13 bases separating them. The CDR3 is made up of 14 amino acids.

This clonotype showed up many times. The chain uses TRBV12-3 or TRBV12-4 and TRBJ2-7; 7 nucleotides match TRBD1. This CDR3 contains 14 residues. V was pared by 6 bases and J by 5 bases, with 10 bases of the junction left unmatched. This CDR3 reads CASSLRQGANEQYF. CDR3 nucleotides: TGTGCCAGCAGCCTCCGACAGGGAGCCAACGAGCAGTACTTC.

This clonotype has at least ten counts. Here the CDR3 DNA reads TGTGCCACCGGGAGTTTGGGACAGCCCCAGCATTTT. Protein sequence: CATGSLGQPQHF. The chain uses TRBV27 and TRBJ1-5; no definite D call. Germline V gene data show CDR1 as MNHEY and CDR2 as SMNVEV (reference sequence). Trimming shortened V by 10 bases and J by 7 bases, and 14 bases separated the two germline ends. The CDR3 loop spans 12 amino acids.

This clonotype was counted between two and nine times. The chain has TRBV19 and TRBJ2-1; 9 positions agree with TRBD1. The trim removed 3 bases at V and 4 bases at J, leaving 4 bases unmatched. CDR3 length equals 15 residues. In germline, CDR1 is LNHDA, CDR2 SQIVND (reference sequence). The CDR3 DNA follows: TGTGCCAGTAGTATTGGGACAGGGCTTTACAATGAGCAGTTCTTC. As protein: CASSIGTGLYNEQFF.

This clonotype was seen at least ten times. This chain joins TRBV20-1 and TRBJ1-1; D gene ambiguous. Trimming removed 7 bases from V and 4 bases from J, with 10 bases in between. Germline-derived CDR1 and CDR2 are DFQATT and SNEGSKA (reference sequence). The CDR3 runs 11 residues. CDR3 amino acids: CSGRKSTEAFF. The CDR3 DNA reads as TGCAGTGGACGAAAGAGCACTGAAGCTTTCTTT.

This clonotype was detected only a few times. This sequence joins TRBV27 and TRBJ2-2; tentative D call: TRBD1 (6 bases). CDR3 length: 15 residues. The germline V and J ends were trimmed by 7 bases and 4 bases, with 16 bases remaining between them. Per germline, CDR1 MNHEY and CDR2 SMNVEV (reference sequence). In DNA, the CDR3 is TGTGCCAGCACCCGATGGGGGCAGGGCACCGGGGAGCTGTTTTTT. It is translated as CASTRWGQGTGELFF.

This clonotype appeared many times. The gene calls are TRBV24-1 and TRBJ2-3; no clear D. Trimming left V 4 bases short and J 1 base short, with 11 bases between. Germline CDR1 and CDR2: KGHDR and SFDVKD. The CDR3 runs to 15 residues. CDR3 DNA sequence: TGTGCCACCAGTGACCCCCCCGCGGGCACAGATACGCAGTATTTT. It codes for CATSDPPAGTDTQYF.

The chain combines TRBV12-3 or TRBV12-4 with TRBJ2-7, with 7 bases lining up with TRBD1. Trimming at V came to 6 bases and at J to 5 bases, leaving 10 bases not matched to a gene. CDR3 length equals 14 residues. CDR3: CASRNTGVGNEQYF. The CDR3 region has the DNA TGTGCCAGCAGAAACACAGGGGTTGGAAACGAGCAGTACTTC.

In this sample, this clonotype turned up many times. This chain joins TRBV2 and TRBJ2-1, with 8 bases that match TRBD1. The CDR3 extends over 14 amino acids. V was pared by 5 bases and J by 5 bases, with 5 bases of the junction left unmatched. The germline CDR1 and CDR2 sequences are SNHLY and FYNNEI. CDR3: CASSRNRGDNEQFF. The CDR3 region has the DNA TGTGCCAGCAGTCGGAACAGGGGGGACAATGAGCAGTTCTTC.

The chain has TRBV20-1 and TRBJ1-2; a possible D gene is TRBD1 (6 bases). The V end was cut by 3 bases, the J end by 4 bases, with 18 bases between. Germline values: CDR1 DFQATT, CDR2 SNEGSKA (reference sequence). This CDR3 has 15 residues. CDR3 loop: CSARGVDGGGYGYTF. CDR3 nucleotides: TGCAGTGCTAGGGGGGTTGACGGGGGCGGCTATGGCTACACCTTC.

The sample holds a few counts of this clonotype. The J gene is TRBJ1-1, the V gene TRBV30, with 9 bases matching TRBD1. This CDR3 has 14 residues. The junction had 6 bases not matched to a gene; V was cut back by 3 bases and J by 4 bases. Germline V CDR1 and CDR2: GTSNPN, SVGIG (reference sequence). CDR3 nucleotide sequence: TGTGCCTGGAGGGACAGGGGATGGGGCACTGAAGCTTTCTTT. It translates to CAWRDRGWGTEAFF.

The chain recombines TRBV16 with TRBJ2-1; no firm D call. This CDR3 has 15 amino acids. Trimming shortened V by 0 bases and J by 0 bases, and 6 bases separated the two germline ends. Germline V lookup: CDR1 KGHSY, CDR2 FQNENV. The DNA for the CDR3 is TGTGCCAGCAGCCAATCACAGAGCTCCTACAATGAGCAGTTCTTC. Encoded protein: CASSQSQSSYNEQFF.

This clonotype was recorded many times. The CDR3 DNA reads as TGTGCCAGCAGTTCAGGGGGTTGGGGCTACACCTTC. This encodes CASSSGGWGYTF. The V and J genes are TRBV12-3 or TRBV12-4 and TRBJ1-2; 7 bases are a match to TRBD1. V lost 4 bases to trimming and J lost 8 bases; unmatched junction nucleotides: 4. The CDR3 is made up of 12 amino acids.

This clonotype was counted many times. J is TRBJ2-7 and V is TRBV28; D is unresolved. Germline V gene data show CDR1 as MDHEN and CDR2 as SYDVKM. This CDR3 comprises 12 residues. Trimming shortened V by 1 base and J by 7 bases, and 8 bases separated the two germline ends. CDR3 amino acids: CASSLSMTEQYF. The CDR3, as DNA: TGTGCCAGCAGTTTATCTATGACAGAGCAGTACTTC.

The rearrangement joins TRBV11-3 to TRBJ1-1; maybe TRBD1 (5 bases). Trimming cost V 3 bases and J 4 bases, with 18 bases left between them. Germline CDR1 reads SGHNT; CDR2 reads YENEEA. This CDR3 contains 16 residues. The CDR3 spells CASSFALVEGSTEAFF. In DNA form, the CDR3 reads TGTGCCAGCAGCTTCGCCCTGGTAGAGGGGAGCACTGAAGCTTTCTTT. Supplemented by reference TRBV11-3 and TRBJ1-1, the full variable domain reads EAGVVQSPRYKIIEKKQPVAFWCNPISGHNTLYWYLQNLGQGPELLIRYENEEAVDDSQLPKDRFSAERLKGVDSTLKIQPAELGDSAVYLCASSFALVEGSTEAFFGQGTRLTVV.